The 14 T cell receptor beta chains listed next were all sequenced from one sample in a study of T cells in women clearing cervical HPV infection. TCRdb's table, derived via immunoSEQ multiplex PCR, lists solely in-frame clones and lacks some. This sample's clone table lists tens of thousands of clones. Sequencing used blood buffy coat. The source of these receptors is a woman between 18 and 70 years old with a cervical HPV16 infection that either progressed to CIN3+ or cleared (not recorded which).

With respect to this clone: The read gets to within 3 residues of the CDR3 end, and the germline J gene fills in the rest. The chain is built from TRBV20-1 and TRBJ2-3, with 9 positions matching TRBD1. Germline CDR1 reads DFQATT; CDR2 reads SNEGSKA (reference sequence). V shed 6 bases and J 5 bases; nucleotides not matched to a gene: 6. The CDR3 has 13 amino acids. CDR3 region: CSAPGQGKDTQYF. The sequenced part of the CDR3 DNA is TGCAGTGCCCCGGGACAGGGAAAAGATACG.

In regard to this clone: Read sequence stops 3 residues before the CDR3 end, and the germline J gene provides the missing end. The chain carries TRBV7-8 and TRBJ1-2; D unresolved. The CDR3 consists of 13 residues. Trimming removed 2 bases from V and 7 bases from J, with 11 bases in between. Germline assignment: CDR1 SGHVS and CDR2 FQNEAQ. The chain's CDR3 is CASSLRRSGGYTF. The CDR3 DNA, read in part, is TGTGCCAGCAGCTTAAGGCGGTCGGGTGGC.

Of note for this clone: The read comes to an end 3 residues before the CDR3 does, leaving the germline J gene to fill in the end. The chain carries TRBV7-9 and TRBJ2-5; 10 positions match TRBD2. Trimming removed 2 bases from V and 5 bases from J; junction bases left unmatched: 5. The CDR3 loop spans 15 amino acids. Germline V lookup: CDR1 SEHNR, CDR2 FQNEAQ (reference sequence). CDR3 residues: CASSLSGGASETQYF. CDR3 bases read: TGTGCCAGCAGCTTAAGCGGGGGGGCCAGTGAGACC.

As concerns this clone: Read data end 3 residues before the CDR3 end; the end is taken from the germline J gene. The chain carries TRBV20-1 and TRBJ1-2; D is unresolved. The CDR3 spans 13 residues. With 6 bases removed from V and 7 bases from J, the gap between germline ends came to 18 bases. Germline lookup yields CDR1 DFQATT and CDR2 SNEGSKA (reference sequence). The part of the CDR3 DNA that was read is TGCAGTGCCAAGAGCGGGATAGCGGTTGGC. Amino acids: CSAKSGIAVG. The entire CDR3 is CSAKSGIAVGYTF.

Concerning this clone: The observed sequence ends 3 residues before the CDR3 terminus, with the missing tail filled in from the germline J gene. The rearrangement links TRBV5-1 to TRBJ2-2; 7 nucleotides match TRBD2. The germline CDR1 and CDR2 sequences are SGHRS and YFSETQ. The CDR3 covers 14 residues. V lost 3 bases and J lost 5; bases outside the gene matches: 4. CDR3 bases read: TGCGCCAGCAGCTGGAATAGCGGGACCGGGGAG. It codes for CASSWNSGTGE. The CDR3 reads in full as CASSWNSGTGELFF.

With respect to this clone: The sequence runs out 3 residues before the end of the CDR3; the remainder is reconstructed from the germline J gene. This chain connects TRBV20-1 to TRBJ2-3, with 11 positions matching TRBD2. This CDR3 is 17 amino acids long. The germline CDR1 and CDR2 sequences are DFQATT and SNEGSKA (reference sequence). V shed 1 base and J 1 base; nucleotides not matched to a gene: 7. The CDR3 here is CSARADGLAGRTDTQYF. The covered CDR3 bases are TGCAGTGCTAGAGCTGACGGACTAGCGGGTCGCACAGATACG.

Comments on this clone: The CDR3 end lies 3 residues beyond the end of the read and is filled in from the germline J gene. The chain carries TRBV30 and TRBJ1-1; 9 nucleotides line up with TRBD1. V shed 5 bases, J shed 4 bases, and the junction held 5 bases outside the gene matches. The CDR3 length is 13 residues. CDR1 is GTSNPN and CDR2 is SVGIG in the germline V gene (reference sequence). The part of the CDR3 DNA that was read is TGTGCCTGGGGAGACAGGGGGGGCACTGAA. This gives the protein CAWGDRGGTE. The whole CDR3 region reads CAWGDRGGTEAFF.

As for this clone: Read sequence stops 3 residues before the CDR3 end, and the germline J gene provides the missing end. This sequence joins TRBV11-2 and TRBJ1-1; weak D call: TRBD1 (5 bases). Germline CDR1 is SGHAT and CDR2 is FQNNGV. CDR3 length: 14 residues. The CDR3 protein is CASSLPPRQLEAFF. The sequenced CDR3 bases are TGTGCCAGCAGCTTACCACCGCGACAGTTAGAA. The complete variable domain, with remaining parts taken from reference TRBV11-2 and TRBJ1-1, reads EAGVAQSPRYKIIEKRQSVAFWCNPISGHATLYWYQQILGQGPKLLIQFQNNGVVDDSQLPKDRFSAERLKGVDSTLKIQPAKLEDSAVYLCASSLPPRQLEAFFGQGTRLTVV.

Notes on this clone: Read coverage stops 3 residues before the CDR3 terminus; the germline J gene supplies the remainder. The chain carries TRBV2 and TRBJ1-6, with D unclear. Trimming removed 6 bases from V and 5 bases from J, with 17 bases in between. Germline V gives CDR1 SNHLY, CDR2 FYNNEI. This CDR3 is 16 amino acids long. The CDR3 region is CASSLLGTENNSPLHF. CDR3 DNA, as far as it was read: TGTGCCAGCAGCCTTTTGGGCACAGAGAATAATTCACCC.

As concerns this clone: The CDR3 is cut off 3 residues early in the read; its end comes from the germline J gene. The rearrangement uses TRBV20-1 and TRBJ2-5; no clear D. The ends were cut back, 0 bases at V and 2 bases at J, with 13 bases in the middle. Germline V lookup: CDR1 DFQATT, CDR2 SNEGSKA (reference sequence). CDR3 length: 15 amino acids. CDR3 loop: CSAREGSRAQETQYF. CDR3 DNA (partial): TGCAGTGCTAGAGAAGGTAGTAGGGCTCAAGAGACC.

As regards this clone: The read ends 3 residues shy of where the CDR3 ends; the end is completed using the germline J gene. The chain is built from TRBV13 and TRBJ1-2; 8 bases are a match to TRBD1. Germline CDR1 PRHDT, CDR2 FYEKMQ (reference sequence). This CDR3 is 13 amino acids long. The junction had 0 bases not matched to a gene; V was cut back by 5 bases and J by 1 base. CDR3 amino acids: CASSGQGNYGYTF. The covered CDR3 bases are TGTGCCAGCAGCGGACAGGGTAACTATGGC.

As for this clone: The sequenced fragment ends 3 residues before the CDR3 boundary, so the rest is inferred from the germline J gene. The J gene is TRBJ2-1, the V gene TRBV19, with a tentative D call TRBD2 (5 bases). Between the trimmed V and J ends, which lost 6 bases and 9 bases, there was a span of 12 bases. The CDR3 runs to 12 residues. Germline V gene data show CDR1 as LNHDA and CDR2 as SQIVND (reference sequence). Incomplete CDR3 DNA: TGTGCCAGTAGCCCCTCAAGCGGTGAG. Residues: CASSPSSGE. Given in full, the CDR3 is CASSPSSGEQFF.

About this clone itself: The CDR3 is cut off 3 residues early in the read; its end comes from the germline J gene. The V and J genes are TRBV7-9 and TRBJ2-7; the D gene is possibly TRBD1 (6 bases). CDR3 length: 13 amino acids. Per germline, CDR1 SEHNR and CDR2 FQNEAQ (reference sequence). Trimming removed 5 bases at V and 4 bases at J, with 12 bases between. The CDR3: CASSPQGGYEQYF. The CDR3 DNA, read in part, is TGTGCCAGCAGCCCCCAAGGGGGATACGAG.

As concerns this clone: Read coverage stops 3 residues before the CDR3 terminus; the germline J gene supplies the remainder. J is TRBJ1-1 and V is TRBV18; TRBD1 is a possible D gene (6 bases). The CDR3 sequence is 15 residues long. Germline CDR1 and CDR2: KGHSH and LQKENI. The CDR3 is CASSRTPGQQETAFF. The CDR3 DNA, read in part, is TGTGCCAGCTCACGCACTCCAGGACAGCAAGAGACA.